The rows below give T cell receptor beta chains drawn from one sample of a study of T cells in Graves' hyperthyroidism and ophthalmopathy. TCRdb reanalysed the multiplex PCR reads using MiXCR and keeps one entry per CDR3 protein. Seen here are about 360,000 distinct CDR3 sequences, around 13% observed once, and the top ten hold around 9.2%. Sequenced sample: blood. The origin of the receptors is a woman between 18 and 29 years old with Graves' hyperthyroidism. Both conserved end residues are part of each CDR3. The D gene is left open where the match is weak. Clone size, where shown, is once, few, many, or a class for clones that have expanded.

D gene,J gene,V gene,clone size,CDR3 DNA,CDR3 protein
-,TRBJ1-4,TRBV7-8,many,TGTGCCAGCACTTCCAGGGGAGGGGAAAAACTGTTTTTT,CASTSRGGEKLFF
-,TRBJ1-2,TRBV6-2/TRBV6-3,few,TGTGCCAGCAGTCCGGGTGTGAACTATGGCTACACCTTC,CASSPGVNYGYTF
TRBD2,TRBJ2-3,TRBV5-6,many,TGTGCCAGCAGCTGGCGGCCTAGCGGGGGTACAACAGATACGCAGTATTTT,CASSWRPSGGTTDTQYF
-,TRBJ2-3,TRBV12-3/TRBV12-4,many,TGTGCCAGCCGACGAGAGACCACTAGCACAGATACGCAGTATTTT,CASRRETTSTDTQYF
-,TRBJ2-3,TRBV6-1,-,TGTGCCAGCAGCCCCTCCGTGTCGGGCGAAAGGGCAGATACGCAGTATTTT,CASSPSVSGERADTQYF
TRBD2,TRBJ2-2,TRBV10-3,-,TGTGCCATCAGCTATGGGGCTAGCGGGAGTCACACCGGGGAGCTGTTTTTT,CAISYGASGSHTGELFF
TRBD2,TRBJ2-7,TRBV27,-,TGTGCCAGCAGTACTCCACTCGCCGGGACTAGGGCCGAGCAGTACTTC,CASSTPLAGTRAEQYF
-,TRBJ2-3,TRBV7-9,many,TGTGCCAGCAGCACATCGGACAGCACAGATACGCAGTATTTT,CASSTSDSTDTQYF
-,TRBJ2-7,TRBV3-1,many,TGTGCCAGCAGCCAAGATTCCAGCTCCTACGAGCAGTACTTC,CASSQDSSSYEQYF
TRBD1,TRBJ1-2,TRBV2,few,TGTGTTCAGGGGGCGTCTGGCTACACCTTC,CVQGASGYTF
TRBD1,TRBJ2-4,TRBV18,many,TGTGCCAGCTCACCCGGGACAGGGACCAAAAACATTCAGTACTTC,CASSPGTGTKNIQYF
-,TRBJ2-2,TRBV19,-,TGTGCCAGTAGTCCAATAGGTGTCGTATCCCCCGGGGAGCTGTTTTTT,CASSPIGVVSPGELFF
-,TRBJ1-5,TRBV6-2/TRBV6-3,few,TGTGCCAGCTCGTCACAGAACCTCAGGCGGGAGAGCAATCAGCCCCAGCATTTT,CASSSQNLRRESNQPQHF
-,TRBJ2-1,TRBV5-5,few,TGTGCCAGCAGCTTGGTACAGATCTATCCCCACAATGAGCAGTTCTTC,CASSLVQIYPHNEQFF
-,TRBJ2-7,TRBV20-1,many,TGCAGTGCAAGGGACCGACAGACCAATATGATCTACGAGCAGTACTTC,CSARDRQTNMIYEQYF
-,TRBJ2-3,TRBV6-1,many,TGTGCCAGCAGTGAGCAGAGCCTTAGCACAGATACGCAGTATTTT,CASSEQSLSTDTQYF
-,TRBJ1-1,TRBV27,many,TGTGCCAGCAGTCTCGTACTGATAGCTGAAGCTTTCTTT,CASSLVLIAEAFF
TRBD1,TRBJ2-2,TRBV3-1,many,TGTGCCAGCAGCCGAGGGGGCGTGAACACCGGGGAGCTGTTTTTT,CASSRGGVNTGELFF
TRBD2,TRBJ2-1,TRBV5-1,-,TGCGCCAGCAGCTTGTCCTCACTAGCGGGAGCCAATGAGCAGTTCTTC,CASSLSSLAGANEQFF
TRBD1,TRBJ2-2,TRBV7-9,-,TGTGCCAGCAGACGGACAGGGTTGTCTTTGGACACCGGGGAGCTGTTTTTT,CASRRTGLSLDTGELFF
-,TRBJ2-3,TRBV30,many,TGTGCCTGGAGTGTTGGGGGAGATACGCAGTATTTT,CAWSVGGDTQYF
-,TRBJ2-7,TRBV6-2/TRBV6-3,many,TGTGCCAGCCAGACAGGAACCTACGAGCAGTACTTC,CASQTGTYEQYF
-,TRBJ2-3,TRBV12-3/TRBV12-4,many,TGTGCCAGCAGTTTTAGTTTGAGCACAGATACGCAGTATTTT,CASSFSLSTDTQYF
TRBD2,TRBJ2-1,TRBV28,many,TGTGCCAGCATAACTAGCGGGAGGGCCTCCTACAATGAGCAGTTCTTC,CASITSGRASYNEQFF
TRBD2,TRBJ2-7,TRBV28,many,TGTGCCAGCAGGACACTAGCGGAGACCTACGAGCAGTACTTC,CASRTLAETYEQYF
-,TRBJ2-2,TRBV29-1,few,TGCAGCGCCTGGGGGGCTACCGGGGAGCTGTTTTTT,CSAWGATGELFF
TRBD2,TRBJ2-7,TRBV7-8,-,TGTGCCAGCAGCTTAGGGGCCGGCGGGAGTCGCTACGAGCAGTACTTC,CASSLGAGGSRYEQYF
-,TRBJ1-1,TRBV20-1,-,TGCAGTGCTAGAGTCGGGGGGGGGGGCGAGGTGAACACTGAAGCTTTCTTT,CSARVGGGGEVNTEAFF
-,TRBJ1-1,TRBV7-9,-,TGTGGCAGCAGCTTAGAATTAGGAGGGACTGAAGCTTTCTTT,CGSSLELGGTEAFF
TRBD2,TRBJ2-1,TRBV13,few,TGTGCCAGCAGCCTAAAATCGGGGGGTTCATACAATGAGCAGTTCTTC,CASSLKSGGSYNEQFF
-,TRBJ2-4,TRBV11-2,many,TGTGCCAGCAGCTTAGATAGCACTTGGGGGAGCATTCAGTACTTC,CASSLDSTWGSIQYF
TRBD1,TRBJ1-4,TRBV20-1,many,TGCAGTGCTCCACAGTGGGACAGATTATCAACTAATGAAAAACTGTTTTTT,CSAPQWDRLSTNEKLFF
-,TRBJ1-2,TRBV29-1,many,TGCAGCGCCAGATTCAGCATTGGCTATGGCTACACCTTC,CSARFSIGYGYTF
-,TRBJ1-1,TRBV3-1,many,TGTGCCAGCAGCCAAGACGGGAGGAGGAACACTGAAGCTTTCTTT,CASSQDGRRNTEAFF
-,TRBJ1-1,TRBV4-2,many,TGTGCCAGCAGCCAAGTCCTATCAGTTACGAACACTGAAGCTTTCTTT,CASSQVLSVTNTEAFF
-,TRBJ1-1,TRBV6-5,many,TGTGCCAGCAGTTATCAGGGTGAGTACACTGAAGCTTTCTTT,CASSYQGEYTEAFF
TRBD2,TRBJ2-5,TRBV4-2,many,TGTGCCAGCAGCCAAGAAGGACTAGCGGTCCAAGAGACCCAGTACTTC,CASSQEGLAVQETQYF
-,TRBJ1-1,TRBV6-5,-,TGTGCCAGCAGTTACTCGTTTGAGGGATCGGACACTGAAGCTTTCTTT,CASSYSFEGSDTEAFF
TRBD1,TRBJ1-2,TRBV5-1,many,TGCGCCAGCAGCACCTCGGGACAGGCGAATGGCTACACCTTC,CASSTSGQANGYTF